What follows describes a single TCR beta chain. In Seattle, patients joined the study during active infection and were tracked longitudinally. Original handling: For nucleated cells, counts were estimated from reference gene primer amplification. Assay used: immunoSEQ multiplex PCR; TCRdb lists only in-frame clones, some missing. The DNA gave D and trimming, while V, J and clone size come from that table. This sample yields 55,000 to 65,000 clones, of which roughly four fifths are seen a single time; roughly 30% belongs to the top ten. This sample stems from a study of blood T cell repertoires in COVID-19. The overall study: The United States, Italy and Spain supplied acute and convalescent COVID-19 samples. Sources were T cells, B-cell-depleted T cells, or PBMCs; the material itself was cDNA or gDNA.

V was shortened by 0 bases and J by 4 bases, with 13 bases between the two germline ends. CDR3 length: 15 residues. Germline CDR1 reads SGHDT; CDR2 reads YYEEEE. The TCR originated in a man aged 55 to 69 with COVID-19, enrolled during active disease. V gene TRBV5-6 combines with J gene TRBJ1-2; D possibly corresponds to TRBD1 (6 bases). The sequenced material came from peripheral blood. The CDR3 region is CASSLGVTGGYGYTF. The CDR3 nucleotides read TGTGCCAGCAGCTTGGGAGTGACAGGAGGCTATGGCTACACCTTC.